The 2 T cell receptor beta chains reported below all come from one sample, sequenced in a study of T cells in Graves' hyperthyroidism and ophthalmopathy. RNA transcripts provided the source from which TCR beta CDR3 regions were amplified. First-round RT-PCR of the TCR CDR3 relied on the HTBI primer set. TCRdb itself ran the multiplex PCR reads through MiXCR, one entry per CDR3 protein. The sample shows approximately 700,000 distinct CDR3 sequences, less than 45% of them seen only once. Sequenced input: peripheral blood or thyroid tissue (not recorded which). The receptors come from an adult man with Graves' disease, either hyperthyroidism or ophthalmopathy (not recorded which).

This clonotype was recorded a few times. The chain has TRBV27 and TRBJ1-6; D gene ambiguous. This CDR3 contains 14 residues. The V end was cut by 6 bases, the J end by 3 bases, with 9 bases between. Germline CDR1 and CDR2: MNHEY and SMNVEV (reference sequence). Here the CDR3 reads CASRTESYNSPLHF. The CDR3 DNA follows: TGTGCCAGCAGAACAGAGAGCTATAATTCACCCCTCCACTTT.

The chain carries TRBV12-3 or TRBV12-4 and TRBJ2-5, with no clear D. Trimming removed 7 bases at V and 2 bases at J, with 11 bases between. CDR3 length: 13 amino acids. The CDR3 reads CASTHELQETQYF. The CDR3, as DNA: TGTGCCAGCACTCACGAACTACAAGAGACCCAGTACTTC.